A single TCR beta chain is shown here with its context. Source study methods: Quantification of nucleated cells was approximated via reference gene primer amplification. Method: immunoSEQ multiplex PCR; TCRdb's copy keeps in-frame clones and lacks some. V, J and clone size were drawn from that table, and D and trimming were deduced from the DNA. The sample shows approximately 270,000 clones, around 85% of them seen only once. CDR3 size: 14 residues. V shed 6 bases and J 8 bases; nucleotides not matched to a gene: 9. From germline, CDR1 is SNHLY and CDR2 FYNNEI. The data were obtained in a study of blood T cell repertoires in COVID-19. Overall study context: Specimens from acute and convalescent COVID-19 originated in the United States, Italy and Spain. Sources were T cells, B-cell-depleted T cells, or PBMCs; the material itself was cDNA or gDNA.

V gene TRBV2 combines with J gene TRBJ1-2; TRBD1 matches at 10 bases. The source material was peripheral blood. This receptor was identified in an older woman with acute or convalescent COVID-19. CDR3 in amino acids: CASSAGTGERGYTF. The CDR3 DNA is TGTGCCAGCAGCGCCGGGACAGGGGAGAGGGGCTACACCTTC. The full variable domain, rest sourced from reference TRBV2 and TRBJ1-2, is EPEVTQTPSHQVTQMGQEVILRCVPISNHLYFYWYRQILGQKVEFLVSFYNNEISEKSEIFDDQFSVERPDGSNFTLKIRSTKLEDSAMYFCASSAGTGERGYTFGSGTRLTVV.